This T cell receptor beta chain was found in a study of blood T cell repertoires in COVID-19. Clones were read by immunoSEQ multiplex PCR, and TCRdb kept only the in-frame ones, dropping some. Here the sample spans some 370,000 clones, about 87% being singletons. Followed longitudinally, the Seattle patients had been enrolled during active infection. After removal of 1 base from V and 5 bases from J, the junction contained 8 bases not matched to a gene. The CDR3 consists of 16 residues. Germline assignment: CDR1 SGHTA and CDR2 FQGTGA. This sequence joins TRBV7-3 and TRBJ2-1; TRBD2 matches at 7 bases. This sequence originates from a young woman with COVID-19, enrolled during active disease. Sequenced sample: peripheral blood. CDR3 sequence: CASSLNAGEINNEQFF. CDR3 DNA: TGTGCCAGCAGCTTAAACGCGGGAGAGATCAACAATGAGCAGTTCTTC.